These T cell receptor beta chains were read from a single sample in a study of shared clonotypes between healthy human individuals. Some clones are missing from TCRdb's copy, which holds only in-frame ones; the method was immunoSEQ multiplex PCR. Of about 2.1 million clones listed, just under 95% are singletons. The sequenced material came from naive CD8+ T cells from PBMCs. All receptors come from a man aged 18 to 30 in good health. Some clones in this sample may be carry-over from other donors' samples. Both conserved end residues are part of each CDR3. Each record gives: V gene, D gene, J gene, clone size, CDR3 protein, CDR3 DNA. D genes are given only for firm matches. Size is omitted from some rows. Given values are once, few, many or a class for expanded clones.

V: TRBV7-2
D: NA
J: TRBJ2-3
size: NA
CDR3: CASSLLTGVTDTQYF
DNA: TGTGCCAGCAGCTTACTGACGGGAGTCACAGATACGCAGTATTTT

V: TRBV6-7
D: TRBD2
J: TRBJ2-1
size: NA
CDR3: CASSPAGREEYNEQFF
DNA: TGTGCCAGCAGTCCGGCGGGGAGGGAGGAGTACAATGAGCAGTTCTTC

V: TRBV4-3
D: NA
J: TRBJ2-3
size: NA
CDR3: CASSQEPGTPTTDTQYF
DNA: TGCGCCAGCAGCCAAGAACCCGGGACTCCCACCACAGATACGCAGTATTTT

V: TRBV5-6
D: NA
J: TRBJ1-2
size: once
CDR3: CASSTTDRRSGYTF
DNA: TGTGCCAGCAGCACCACGGACAGAAGAAGTGGCTACACCTTC

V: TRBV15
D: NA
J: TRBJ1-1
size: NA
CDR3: CATSERYTEAFF
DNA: TGTGCCACCAGTGAAAGGTACACTGAAGCTTTCTTT

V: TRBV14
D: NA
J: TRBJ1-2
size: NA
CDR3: CASSQDRRGGANYGYTF
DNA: TGTGCCAGCAGCCAAGACCGCCGTGGGGGAGCTAACTATGGCTACACCTTC

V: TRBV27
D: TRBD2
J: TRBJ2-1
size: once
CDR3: CGTSGLTGNEQFF
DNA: TGCGGGACTAGCGGGTTAACGGGGAATGAGCAGTTCTTC

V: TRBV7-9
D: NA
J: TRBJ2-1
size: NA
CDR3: CASSLMTQGNEQFF
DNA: TGTGCCAGCAGCTTGATGACCCAAGGCAATGAGCAGTTCTTC

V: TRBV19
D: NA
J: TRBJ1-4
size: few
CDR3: CASSPGWGKLFF
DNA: TGTGCCAGTAGCCCAGGGTGGGGAAAACTGTTTTTT

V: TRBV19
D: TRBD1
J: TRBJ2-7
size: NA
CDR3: CASSSGTGFYEQYF
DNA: TGTGCCAGTAGTTCCGGGACAGGGTTTTACGAGCAGTACTTC

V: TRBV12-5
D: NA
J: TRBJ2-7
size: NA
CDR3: CASGLTDGAYEQYF
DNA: TGTGCTAGTGGTCTCACCGACGGAGCCTACGAGCAGTACTTC

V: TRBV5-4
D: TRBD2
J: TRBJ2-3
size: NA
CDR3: CASSLRGSPADTQYF
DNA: TGTGCCAGCAGCTTGCGCGGGAGTCCTGCAGATACGCAGTATTTT

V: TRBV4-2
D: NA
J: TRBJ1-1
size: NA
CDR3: CASSQTQDRNIMNTEAFF
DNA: TGTGCCAGCAGCCAAACCCAAGACAGGAATATAATGAACACTGAAGCTTTCTTT

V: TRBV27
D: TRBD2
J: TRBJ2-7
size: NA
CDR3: CASSYSGAYEQYF
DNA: TGTGCCAGCAGTTATAGCGGGGCCTACGAGCAGTACTTC

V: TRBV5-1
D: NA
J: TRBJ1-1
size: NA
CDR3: CASSLRGEPEAFF
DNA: TGCGCCAGCAGCTTGAGGGGTGAGCCTGAAGCTTTCTTT

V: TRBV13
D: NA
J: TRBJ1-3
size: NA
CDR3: CASSPSQLETNTIYF
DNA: TGTGCCAGCAGCCCGTCACAGCTTGAAACTAACACCATATATTTT

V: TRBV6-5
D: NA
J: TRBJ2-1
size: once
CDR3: CASSYSPNEQFF
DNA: TGTGCCAGCAGTTACTCCCCCAATGAGCAGTTCTTC

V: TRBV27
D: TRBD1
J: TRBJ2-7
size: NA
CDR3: CASSPSDRGLSYEQYF
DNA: TGTGCCAGCAGTCCAAGCGACAGGGGGCTCTCCTACGAGCAGTACTTC

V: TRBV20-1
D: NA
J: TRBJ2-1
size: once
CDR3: CSARGREQFF
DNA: TGCAGTGCAAGGGGCAGAGAGCAGTTCTTC

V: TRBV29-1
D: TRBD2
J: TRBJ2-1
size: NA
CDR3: CSVELPSGIYNEQFF
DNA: TGCAGCGTTGAACTTCCTAGCGGGATTTACAATGAGCAGTTCTTC

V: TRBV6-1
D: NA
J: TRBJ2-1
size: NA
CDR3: CASSEAWGPSAYNEQFF
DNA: TGTGCCAGCAGTGAAGCCTGGGGTCCCTCGGCCTACAATGAGCAGTTCTTC

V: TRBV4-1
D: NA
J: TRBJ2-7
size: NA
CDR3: CASSQISTSSHEQYF
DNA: TGCGCCAGCAGCCAAATATCAACTAGCTCCCACGAGCAGTACTTC

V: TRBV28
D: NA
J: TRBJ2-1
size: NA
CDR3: CASSFLRVISYNEQFF
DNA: TGTGCCAGCAGTTTCCTAAGGGTCATCTCCTACAATGAGCAGTTCTTC

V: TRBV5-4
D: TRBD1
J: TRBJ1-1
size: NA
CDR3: CASSLEGGVGTEAFF
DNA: TGTGCCAGCAGCTTGGAAGGGGGCGTCGGCACTGAAGCTTTCTTT

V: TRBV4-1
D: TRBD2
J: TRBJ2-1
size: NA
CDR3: CASSQDPPTSAGYNEQFF
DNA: TGCGCCAGCAGCCAAGATCCCCCCACTAGCGCCGGCTACAATGAGCAGTTCTTC

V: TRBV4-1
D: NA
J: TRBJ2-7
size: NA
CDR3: CASSPGQISYEQYF
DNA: TGCGCCAGCAGCCCCGGACAGATCTCCTACGAGCAGTACTTC

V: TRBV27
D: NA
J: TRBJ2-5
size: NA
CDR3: CASSLSGSPGTQYF
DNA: TGTGCCAGCAGTTTATCGGGTAGTCCTGGGACCCAGTACTTC

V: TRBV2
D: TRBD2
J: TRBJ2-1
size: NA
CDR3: CASSASGAGEQFF
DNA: TGTGCCAGCAGCGCTAGCGGAGCCGGTGAGCAGTTCTTC

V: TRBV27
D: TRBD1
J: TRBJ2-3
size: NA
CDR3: CASSFGTGVWDTQYF
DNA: TGTGCCAGCAGTTTTGGGACAGGGGTTTGGGATACGCAGTATTTT

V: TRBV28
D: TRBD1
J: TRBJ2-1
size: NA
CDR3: CASSFLTGTNEQFF
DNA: TGTGCCAGCAGTTTTCTGACAGGGACGAACGAGCAGTTCTTC

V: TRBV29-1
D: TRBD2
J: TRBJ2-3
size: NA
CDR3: CSVRVLAGNTDTQYF
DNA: TGCAGCGTTCGTGTTCTAGCGGGGAACACAGATACGCAGTATTTT

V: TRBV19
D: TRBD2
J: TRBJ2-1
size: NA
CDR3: CASIPSGRSYNEQFF
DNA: TGTGCCAGTATACCTAGCGGGAGGTCCTACAATGAGCAGTTCTTC

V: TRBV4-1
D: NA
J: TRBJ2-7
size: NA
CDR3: CASSRGTEGSYEQYF
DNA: TGCGCCAGCAGCCGGGGGACGGAGGGCTCCTACGAGCAGTACTTC

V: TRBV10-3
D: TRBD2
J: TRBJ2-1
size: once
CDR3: CAISESLAGDSNEQFF
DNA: TGTGCCATCAGTGAGTCCTTGGCGGGAGACAGCAATGAGCAGTTCTTC

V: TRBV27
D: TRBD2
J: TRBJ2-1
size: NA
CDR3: CASSPTVLAGHFNEQFF
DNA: TGTGCCAGCAGTCCTACCGTGCTAGCGGGTCATTTCAATGAGCAGTTCTTC

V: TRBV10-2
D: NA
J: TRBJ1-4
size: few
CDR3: CASSGQGGNEKLFF
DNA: TGCGCCAGCAGTGGGCAGGGAGGTAATGAAAAACTGTTTTTT

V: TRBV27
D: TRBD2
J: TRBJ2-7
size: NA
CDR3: CASSFSLAGGEQYF
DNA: TGTGCCAGCAGTTTTAGTCTAGCGGGAGGAGAGCAGTACTTC

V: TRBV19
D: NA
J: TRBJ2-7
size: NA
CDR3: CASSEGHTYEQYF
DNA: TGTGCCAGTAGTGAGGGTCATACCTACGAGCAGTACTTC

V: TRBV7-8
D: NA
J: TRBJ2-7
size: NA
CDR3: CASSASVGSSYEQYF
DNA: TGTGCCAGCAGCGCGAGTGTCGGGAGTTCCTACGAGCAGTACTTC